Below, 28 T cell receptor beta chains from the same sample are listed, as sequenced in a study of cytotoxic CD8 clonotypes in ibrutinib-treated CLL. Here immunoSEQ multiplex PCR was the method, and the copy in TCRdb shows in-frame clones only, minus some. The repertoire holds around 310,000 clones, about 80% seen once, with over 5% in the top ten. The material sequenced was PBMCs, taken before ibrutinib treatment. All receptors derive from a human donor with chronic lymphocytic leukemia.

This clone was seen more than once but under ten times. The same CDR3 also results from other DNA sequences found in this sample. V and J are TRBV7-9 and TRBJ2-7; maybe TRBD1 (6 bases). The CDR3 runs 14 residues. Germline values: CDR1 SEHNR, CDR2 FQNEAQ (reference sequence). Trimming left V 4 bases short and J 0 bases short, with 10 bases between. The CDR3 sequence is CASSSTGSSYEQYF. As DNA, the CDR3 is TGTGCCAGCAGCTCAACAGGGAGCTCCTACGAGCAGTACTTC.

V usage is TRBV15 and J usage is TRBJ1-2, with D maybe TRBD1 (5 bases). Trimming left V 0 bases short and J 8 bases short, with 19 bases between. Germline values: CDR1 LNHNV, CDR2 YYDKDF (reference sequence). The CDR3 is made up of 16 amino acids. The CDR3 coding sequence is TGTGCCACCAGCAGAGATCAGTTTACAGGAAGTTTCGGCTACACCTTC. Its protein is CATSRDQFTGSFGYTF.

This clone was seen only a few times. This chain links TRBV7-6 with TRBJ1-4; TRBD1 might be the D (5 bases). CDR1 is SGHVS, CDR2 FNYEAQ, per germline. Trimming cost V 5 bases and J 5 bases, with 12 bases left between them. The CDR3 sequence is 14 residues long. The CDR3 reads CASSTDSYNEKLFF. Here the CDR3 DNA reads TGTGCCAGCAGCACAGACAGTTACAATGAAAAACTGTTTTTT.

This chain uses TRBV9 with TRBJ2-7; D might be TRBD1 or TRBD2, each matching 5 bases. Germline values: CDR1 SGDLS, CDR2 YYNGEE. V was cut by 4 bases and J by 0 bases, with 11 bases left in between. This CDR3 is 14 amino acids long. CDR3 protein: CASSRDGLSYEQYF. DNA of the CDR3: TGTGCCAGCAGCAGGGACGGCCTCTCCTACGAGCAGTACTTC.

This rearrangement joins TRBV18 to TRBJ2-2, with a tentative D call TRBD1 (6 bases). Deletions cut 3 bases from V and 6 bases from J, with 8 bases between. Germline V gene data show CDR1 as KGHSH and CDR2 as LQKENI. CDR3 length: 13 amino acids. CDR3 amino acids: CASSPGHAGELFF. The CDR3 nucleotides are TGTGCCAGCTCACCGGGACATGCCGGGGAGCTGTTTTTT.

The chain employs TRBV7-8 and TRBJ2-7; D not resolved. The CDR3 has 13 residues. The V end was cut by 2 bases, the J end by 3 bases, with 8 bases between. The germline V gene has CDR1 SGHVS and CDR2 FQNEAQ. The CDR3 region has the DNA TGTGCCAGCAGCTTATCCGGAGTCTACGAGCAGTACTTC. This translates into CASSLSGVYEQYF.

The genes are TRBV2 and TRBJ2-7; 8 bases line up with TRBD2. Germline V CDR1 and CDR2: SNHLY, FYNNEI. V lost 6 bases to trimming and J lost 2 bases; unmatched junction nucleotides: 6. CDR3 length equals 14 residues. CDR3 protein: CASRDMGLAYEQYF. The CDR3 DNA sequence: TGTGCCAGCAGGGATATGGGACTAGCCTACGAGCAGTACTTC.

The chain combines TRBV5-1 with TRBJ1-4; tentatively, D is TRBD1 (5 bases). The V and J ends lost 3 bases and 4 bases respectively, with 10 bases between them. The CDR3 spans 14 residues. Germline CDR1 reads SGHRS; CDR2 reads YFSETQ. The CDR3 spells CASSWGFGNEKLFF. The CDR3 nucleotides read TGCGCCAGCAGCTGGGGGTTCGGTAATGAAAAACTGTTTTTT.

The chain is built from TRBV5-6 and TRBJ1-2; no firm D call. The V end lost 0 bases, the J end lost 6 bases, and 9 bases lay between the germline ends. This CDR3 comprises 13 residues. Germline CDR1 is SGHDT and CDR2 is YYEEEE. Here the CDR3 reads CASSLGRRDGYTF. The DNA of the CDR3 is TGTGCCAGCAGCTTGGGCCGGAGGGATGGCTACACCTTC.

The rearrangement uses TRBV7-2 and TRBJ2-7, with a tentative D call TRBD2 (6 bases). V lost 3 bases and J lost 4, with 10 bases in between. The V gene's germline CDR1 is SGHTA and CDR2 FQGNSA. The CDR3 is 13 amino acids. As DNA, the CDR3 is TGTGCCAGCAGCTTGGTGCGGGGATACGAGCAGTACTTC. It encodes CASSLVRGYEQYF.

Worth noting for this clone: At one end, the junction sequence differs from germline, possibly due to a read error. The chain links TRBV30 to TRBJ1-2, with no clear D. Germline lookup yields CDR1 GTSNPN and CDR2 SVGIG (reference sequence). The CDR3 covers 13 residues. The CDR3 DNA is TGTGCCGGGAGATGGTGGGAAGGCTATGGCTACACCTTC. Translating it yields CAGRWWEGYGYTF. The full variable domain, with the rest looked up from reference TRBV30 and TRBJ1-2, is SQTIHQWPATLVQPVGSPLSLECTVEGTSNPNLYWYRQAAGRGLQLLFYSVGIGQISSEVPQNLSASRPQDRQFILSSKKLLLSDSGFYLCAGRWWEGYGYTFGSGTRLTVV.

This clone was observed once. The V call is TRBV15, the J call TRBJ1-2; weak D call: TRBD1 (5 bases). V was trimmed by 5 bases and J by 0 bases, leaving 16 bases between them. CDR1 is LNHNV and CDR2 is YYDKDF in the germline V gene (reference sequence). The CDR3 has 16 amino acids. The CDR3 region has the DNA TGTGCCACCAGCCTCGGGGGAGCACTTTCTAACTATGGCTACACCTTC. This codes for CATSLGGALSNYGYTF.

The chain links TRBV5-1 to TRBJ2-3, with 11 bases fitting TRBD1. The J segment lost 4 bases and the V segment lost 4 bases, leaving 11 bases of the junction unmatched. Germline V gene sequence: CDR1 SGHRS, CDR2 YFSETQ. The CDR3 contains 17 residues. This chain's CDR3 is CASSPDPRDRGADTQYF. Here the CDR3 DNA reads TGCGCCAGCAGCCCCGACCCGAGGGACAGGGGGGCAGATACGCAGTATTTT. Using reference TRBV5-1 and TRBJ2-3 for the parts outside the CDR3, the full variable domain is KAGVTQTPRYLIKTRGQQVTLSCSPISGHRSVSWYQQTPGQGLQFLFEYFSETQRNKGNFPGRFSGRQFSNSRSEMNVSTLELGDSALYLCASSPDPRDRGADTQYFGPGTRLTVL.

The gene calls are TRBV28 and TRBJ2-1; a weak D match, TRBD2 (6 bases). The germline V gene has CDR1 MDHEN and CDR2 SYDVKM. The germline V and J ends were trimmed by 3 bases and 0 bases, with 12 bases remaining between them. The CDR3 consists of 16 residues. CDR3 sequence: CASSFPSGFSYNEQFF. The CDR3 bases are TGTGCCAGCAGTTTCCCGAGCGGGTTCTCCTACAATGAGCAGTTCTTC.

Turning to this clone: Additional DNA sequences in this sample encode the identical CDR3. The rearrangement uses TRBV7-9 and TRBJ2-4; D unresolved. V lost 2 bases and J 0 bases, leaving 5 bases between the germline ends. The CDR3 is 14 amino acids. Looked up from germline, CDR1 is SEHNR and CDR2 is FQNEAQ (reference sequence). This chain's CDR3 is CASSLSLAKNIQYF. CDR3 DNA: TGTGCCAGCAGCTTATCACTAGCCAAAAACATTCAGTACTTC.

This clone turned up a few times. This chain connects TRBV4-1 to TRBJ1-2; D is unresolved. The CDR3 loop spans 14 amino acids. V lost 0 bases to trimming and J lost 7 bases, with 12 bases between them. Germline lookup yields CDR1 MGHRA and CDR2 YSYEKL. The CDR3 DNA sequence: TGCGCCAGCAGCCAAGAAAGGGTCGCATCTGGCTACACCTTC. Protein sequence: CASSQERVASGYTF.

The rearrangement links TRBV5-1 to TRBJ2-1; 8 bases align to TRBD2. Trimming took 1 base from V and 7 from J; bases not matched to a gene: 13. The germline CDR1 and CDR2 sequences are SGHRS and YFSETQ. The CDR3 is 17 amino acids. The CDR3 DNA sequence: TGCGCCAGCAGCTTGAGGTCTAGCGGGCCACGGGGAAATGAGCAGTTCTTC. Its protein is CASSLRSSGPRGNEQFF.

This chain links TRBV5-1 with TRBJ2-4, with TRBD1 as a possible D gene (5 bases). Trimming pared 0 bases from V and 8 bases from J, leaving 12 bases between. CDR3 size: 14 residues. Germline values: CDR1 SGHRS, CDR2 YFSETQ. DNA for the CDR3: TGCGCCAGCAGCTTGGAGGCAGGGTGGGACATTCAGTACTTC. This sequence encodes CASSLEAGWDIQYF.

This clone was seen once. The chain recombines TRBV10-3 with TRBJ2-7, with a possible D match to TRBD2 (6 bases). The CDR3 extends over 14 amino acids. Trimming removed 0 bases at V and 1 base at J, with 7 bases between. Germline V gives CDR1 ENHRY, CDR2 SYGVKD. As DNA, the CDR3 is TGTGCCATCAGTGAGTCGGGGGGATCCTACGAGCAGTACTTC. Translated: CAISESGGSYEQYF.

The rearrangement uses TRBV4-1 and TRBJ2-5; unclear D gene. The ends were cut back, 4 bases at V and 5 bases at J, with 11 bases in the middle. The length of the CDR3 is 13 residues. Germline V gene lookup returns CDR1 MGHRA and CDR2 YSYEKL. CDR3 coding DNA: TGCGCCAGCAGCCCCGCTGGGTGGGAGACCCAGTACTTC. Protein sequence: CASSPAGWETQYF.

The table lists this clone with a few counts. The V gene is TRBV27, the J gene TRBJ2-7; TRBD2 aligns across 8 bases. CDR1 and CDR2 (germline): MNHEY, SMNVEV (reference sequence). J was trimmed by 3 bases and V by 5 bases; bases with no gene match: 6. CDR3 size: 14 residues. CDR3: CASSLGTRGYEQYF. CDR3 in DNA: TGTGCCAGCAGTCTCGGGACTAGGGGCTACGAGCAGTACTTC.

The V and J genes are TRBV14 and TRBJ1-2, with 8 bases that match TRBD1. From germline, CDR1 is SGHDN and CDR2 FVKESK. The CDR3 loop spans 17 amino acids. J gave up 0 bases and V 0 bases, and 6 bases lay outside the gene matches. The CDR3 region is CASSQEDREFTNYGYTF. In DNA, the CDR3 is TGTGCCAGCAGCCAAGAGGACAGGGAATTTACTAACTATGGCTACACCTTC.

The V call is TRBV11-2, the J call TRBJ2-1; TRBD2 might be the D (5 bases). V was clipped by 1 base and J by 9 bases, with 7 bases between them. There are 12 residues in the CDR3. In germline, CDR1 is SGHAT, CDR2 FQNNGV. The CDR3 loop is CASSLGGIEQFF. As DNA, the CDR3 is TGTGCCAGCAGCTTAGGAGGGATTGAGCAGTTCTTC.

The count of this clone is one. V is TRBV7-8 and J is TRBJ2-7; D not resolved. The CDR3 contains 14 residues. Germline lookup yields CDR1 SGHVS and CDR2 FQNEAQ. Trimming took off 1 base at V and 4 bases at J, with 11 bases between the two ends. The CDR3 coding sequence is TGTGCCAGCAGCTTAGGATGGCTTGATTACGAGCAGTACTTC. This translates into CASSLGWLDYEQYF.

The chain links TRBV25-1 to TRBJ2-1; no reliable D call. The CDR3 has 14 residues. The germline V gene has CDR1 MGHDK and CDR2 SYGVNS. Trimming removed 8 bases from V and 10 bases from J, with 21 bases in between. CDR3 region: CASLGPLFGKEQFF. The CDR3 DNA is TGTGCCAGCCTTGGGCCCCTCTTTGGGAAGGAGCAGTTCTTC.

The V and J genes are TRBV18 and TRBJ2-7; possible D gene TRBD2, 5 bases. The CDR3 covers 12 residues. V lost 6 bases and J lost 5, with 11 bases in between. CDR1 is KGHSH, CDR2 LQKENI, per germline. The CDR3 DNA reads TGTGCCAGCTCGGGAAGGACTGACGAGCAGTACTTC. Translation gives CASSGRTDEQYF.

This clone has only a few counts. The chain combines TRBV7-2 with TRBJ2-7, with D possibly TRBD1 on 6 matching bases. Per germline, CDR1 SGHTA and CDR2 FQGNSA. The CDR3 loop spans 12 amino acids. The germline V and J ends were trimmed by 5 bases and 7 bases, with 12 bases remaining between them. Written as DNA, the CDR3 is TGTGCCAGCAGCCAGGGGTTAGGGGAGCAGTACTTC. Its protein is CASSQGLGEQYF.

The V gene is TRBV25-1, the J gene TRBJ2-1; 12 bases fit TRBD2. The CDR3 totals 17 residues. The J segment lost 0 bases and the V segment lost 6 bases, leaving 6 bases of the junction unmatched. CDR1 MGHDK and CDR2 SYGVNS come from the germline V gene. CDR3 bases: TGTGCCAGCAGCGGACTAGCGGGGTTTAGCTCCTACAATGAGCAGTTCTTC. Its protein product is CASSGLAGFSSYNEQFF. The variable domain in full, with the rest retrieved from reference TRBV25-1 and TRBJ2-1, is EADIYQTPRYLVIGTGKKITLECSQTMGHDKMYWYQQDPGMELHLIHYSYGVNSTEKGDLSSESTVSRIRTEHFPLTLESARPSHTSQYLCASSGLAGFSSYNEQFFGPGTRLTVL.